This T cell receptor (beta chain) was identified during a study of T cell responses to AZD1222 COVID-19 vaccine. Worth noting for this clone: Its antigen is not identified.

Method: immunoSEQ multiplex PCR; TCRdb's copy keeps in-frame clones and lacks some. Of about 150,000 clones in the sample, approximately 90% were seen once. Overall study findings and caveats: Epitopes outside B.1.351 and B.1.1.7 mutated regions reportedly drew nearly half of spike TCRs. Vaccine-related CD4 TCRs covered spike, predominating at 160-218 and 743-854. Repertoires were obtained solely post-peak T cell response. Donor demographics were predominantly white British with a female majority; clonal diversity may be underestimated.

This sequence originates from an adult who received the AZD1222 COVID-19 vaccine. The sample was peripheral blood, taken 28 days after the second AZD1222 dose.

The CDR3 loop is CASTLRDPATNEKLFF. The CDR3 DNA reads TGTGCCAGTACTCTCCGGGACCCTGCAACTAATGAAAAACTGTTTTTT. The chain recombines TRBV19 with TRBJ1-4, with TRBD1 as a possible D gene (5 bases). Germline lookup yields CDR1 LNHDA and CDR2 SQIVND (reference sequence). V lost 7 bases and J 0 bases, leaving 15 bases between the germline ends. The CDR3 spans 16 residues.